These T cell receptor beta chains were read from a single sample in a study of cytomegalovirus exposure and HLA in healthy donors. Using immunoSEQ multiplex PCR, the repertoire was profiled, and TCRdb retains in-frame clones only, with some absent. Of 140,000 to 150,000 clones listed, 75% to 90% were seen once; the top ten hold roughly 4.7%. The sample comprised PBMCs. All receptors come from a man aged 40-49 years in good health and CMV-seronegative. CDR3s include the opening cysteine and the closing phenylalanine or tryptophan. The D gene is left open where the match is weak. Clone size is stated in some rows and not others, as once, few, many or a class when expanded.

d_gene: .
j_gene: TRBJ1-1
v_gene: TRBV9
abundance: .
CDR3nt: TGTGCCAGCAGCCCTAGCGCGGGGAACACTGAAGCTTTCTTT
CDR3aa: CASSPSAGNTEAFF

d_gene: TRBD1
j_gene: TRBJ2-3
v_gene: TRBV18
abundance: .
CDR3nt: TGTGCCAGCTCACCACCGTGGGGACAGGGGAGTCCCACAGATACGCAGTATTTT
CDR3aa: CASSPPWGQGSPTDTQYF

d_gene: .
j_gene: TRBJ1-5
v_gene: TRBV7-2
abundance: .
CDR3nt: TGTGCCAGCAGCAATACAGGGTCCCATCAGCCCCAGCATTTT
CDR3aa: CASSNTGSHQPQHF

d_gene: .
j_gene: TRBJ1-3
v_gene: TRBV19
abundance: once
CDR3nt: TGTGCCAGTAGTCCGAAGGGGCAGGTCGGTGGAAACACCATATATTTT
CDR3aa: CASSPKGQVGGNTIYF

d_gene: .
j_gene: TRBJ1-1
v_gene: TRBV4-2
abundance: .
CDR3nt: TGTGCCAGCAGCCAAGGGGCGGGAATGAACACTGAAGCTTTCTTT
CDR3aa: CASSQGAGMNTEAFF

d_gene: .
j_gene: TRBJ1-1
v_gene: TRBV30
abundance: .
CDR3nt: TGTGTCTGGAGTAGGAAAGGAGGATACACTGAAGCTTTCTTT
CDR3aa: CVWSRKGGYTEAFF

d_gene: TRBD1
j_gene: TRBJ1-1
v_gene: TRBV2
abundance: few
CDR3nt: TGTGCCAGCAGTCAGGGACAGGAGCAGATTGACACTGAAGCTTTCTTT
CDR3aa: CASSQGQEQIDTEAFF

d_gene: TRBD1
j_gene: TRBJ1-3
v_gene: TRBV4-3
abundance: .
CDR3nt: TGCGCCAGCAGTCCGACCGGGACAGGGGGCAGTGGAAACACCATATATTTT
CDR3aa: CASSPTGTGGSGNTIYF

d_gene: .
j_gene: TRBJ1-5
v_gene: TRBV7-9
abundance: few
CDR3nt: TGTGCCAGCAGCCCAATCGAGGGTCAGCCCCAGCATTTT
CDR3aa: CASSPIEGQPQHF

d_gene: .
j_gene: TRBJ1-5
v_gene: TRBV2
abundance: .
CDR3nt: TGTGCCAGCAGTGCGGGGATGTATGGCAATCAGCCCCAGCATTTT
CDR3aa: CASSAGMYGNQPQHF

d_gene: .
j_gene: TRBJ2-5
v_gene: TRBV25-1
abundance: .
CDR3nt: TGTGCCAGCAGTGAATATGCCGGGTTGGGGACCCAGTACTTC
CDR3aa: CASSEYAGLGTQYF

d_gene: .
j_gene: TRBJ1-4
v_gene: TRBV7-2
abundance: .
CDR3nt: TGTGCCAGCAGCTCCGGACAGAGAACTAATGAAAAACTGTTTTTT
CDR3aa: CASSSGQRTNEKLFF

d_gene: .
j_gene: TRBJ2-1
v_gene: TRBV7-7
abundance: few
CDR3nt: TGTGCTAGCAGCTCCTCACTAGGGGACACATACAATGAGCAGTTCTTC
CDR3aa: CASSSSLGDTYNEQFF

d_gene: .
j_gene: TRBJ1-1
v_gene: TRBV2
abundance: .
CDR3nt: TGTGCCAGCAGCCTCGACATGAACACTGAAGCTTTCTTT
CDR3aa: CASSLDMNTEAFF